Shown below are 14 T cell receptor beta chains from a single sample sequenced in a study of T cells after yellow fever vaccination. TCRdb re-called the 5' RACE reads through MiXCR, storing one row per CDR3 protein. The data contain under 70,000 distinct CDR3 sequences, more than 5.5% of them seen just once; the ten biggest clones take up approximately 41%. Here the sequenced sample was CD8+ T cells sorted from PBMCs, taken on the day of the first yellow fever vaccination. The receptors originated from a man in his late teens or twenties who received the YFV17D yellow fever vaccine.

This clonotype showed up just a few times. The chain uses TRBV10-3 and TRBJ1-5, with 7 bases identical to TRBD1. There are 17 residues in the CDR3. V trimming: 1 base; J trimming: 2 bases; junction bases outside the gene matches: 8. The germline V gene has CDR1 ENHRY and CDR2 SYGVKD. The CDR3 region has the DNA TGTGCCATCAGTGAGTGGGGGGCTACAGGGGGCAATCAGCCCCAGCATTTT. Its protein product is CAISEWGATGGNQPQHF.

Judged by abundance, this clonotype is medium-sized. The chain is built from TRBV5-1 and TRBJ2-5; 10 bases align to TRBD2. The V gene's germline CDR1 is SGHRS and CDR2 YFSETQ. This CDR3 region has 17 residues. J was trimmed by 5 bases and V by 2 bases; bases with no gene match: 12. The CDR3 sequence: CASSLTLLAGTRETQYF. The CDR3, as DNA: TGCGCCAGCAGCTTAACCTTACTAGCGGGGACTCGTGAGACCCAGTACTTC.

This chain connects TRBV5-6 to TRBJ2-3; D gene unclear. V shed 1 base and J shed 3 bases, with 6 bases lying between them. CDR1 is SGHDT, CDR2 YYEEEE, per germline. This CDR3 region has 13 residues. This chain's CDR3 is CASSLLGTDTQYF. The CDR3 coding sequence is TGTGCCAGCAGCTTGCTGGGGACAGATACGCAGTATTTT.

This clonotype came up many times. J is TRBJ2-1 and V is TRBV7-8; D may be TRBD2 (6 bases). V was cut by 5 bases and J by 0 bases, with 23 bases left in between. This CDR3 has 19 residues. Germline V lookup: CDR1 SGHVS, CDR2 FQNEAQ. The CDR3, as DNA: TGTGCCAGCAGCCCCACGGTCGGGGGTTACCCCAGCTCCTACAATGAGCAGTTCTTC. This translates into CASSPTVGGYPSSYNEQFF.

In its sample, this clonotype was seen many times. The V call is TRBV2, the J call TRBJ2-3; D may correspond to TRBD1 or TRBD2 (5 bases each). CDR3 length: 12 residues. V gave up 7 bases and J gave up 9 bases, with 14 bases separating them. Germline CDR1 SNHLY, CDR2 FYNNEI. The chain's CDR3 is CASKAGTNTQYF. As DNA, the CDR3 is TGTGCCAGCAAGGCAGGGACGAACACGCAGTATTTT.

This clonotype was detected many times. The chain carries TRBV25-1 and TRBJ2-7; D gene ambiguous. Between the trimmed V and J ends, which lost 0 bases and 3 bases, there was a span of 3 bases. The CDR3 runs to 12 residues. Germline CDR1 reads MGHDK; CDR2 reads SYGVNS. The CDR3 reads CASSEYNYEQYF. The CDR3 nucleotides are TGTGCCAGCAGTGAATATAACTACGAGCAGTACTTC.

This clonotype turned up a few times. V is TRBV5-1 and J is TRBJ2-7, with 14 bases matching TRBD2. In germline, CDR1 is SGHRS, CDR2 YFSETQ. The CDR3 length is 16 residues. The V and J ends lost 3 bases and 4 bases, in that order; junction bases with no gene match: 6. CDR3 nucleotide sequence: TGCGCCAGCAGCTCGGGACTAGCGGGGGACCATTACGAGCAGTACTTC. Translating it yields CASSSGLAGDHYEQYF. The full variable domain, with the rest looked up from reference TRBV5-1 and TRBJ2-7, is KAGVTQTPRYLIKTRGQQVTLSCSPISGHRSVSWYQQTPGQGLQFLFEYFSETQRNKGNFPGRFSGRQFSNSRSEMNVSTLELGDSALYLCASSSGLAGDHYEQYFGPGTRLTVT.

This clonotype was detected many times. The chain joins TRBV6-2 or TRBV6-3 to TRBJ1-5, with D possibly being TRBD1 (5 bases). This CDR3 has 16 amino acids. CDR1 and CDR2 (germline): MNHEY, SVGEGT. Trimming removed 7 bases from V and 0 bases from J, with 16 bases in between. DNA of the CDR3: TGTGCCAGCAACCTACAGGAAATTCATAGCAATCAGCCCCAGCATTTT. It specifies CASNLQEIHSNQPQHF.

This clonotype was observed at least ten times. CDR3 amino acids: CASSDAQGGGQPQHF. The CDR3 DNA reads TGTGCCAGCAGTGACGCCCAGGGAGGCGGTCAGCCCCAGCATTTT. This sequence joins TRBV25-1 and TRBJ1-5, with D tentatively TRBD1 (5 bases). This CDR3 has 15 residues. V lost 3 bases to trimming and J lost 6 bases, with 15 bases between them. Germline V CDR1 and CDR2: MGHDK, SYGVNS.

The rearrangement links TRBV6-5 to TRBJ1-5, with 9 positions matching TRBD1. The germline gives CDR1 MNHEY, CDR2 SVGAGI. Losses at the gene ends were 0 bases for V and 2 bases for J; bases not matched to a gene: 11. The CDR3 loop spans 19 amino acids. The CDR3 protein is CASSYSWDRANLGNQPQHF. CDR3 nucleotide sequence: TGTGCCAGCAGTTACTCGTGGGACAGGGCAAATTTGGGCAATCAGCCCCAGCATTTT.

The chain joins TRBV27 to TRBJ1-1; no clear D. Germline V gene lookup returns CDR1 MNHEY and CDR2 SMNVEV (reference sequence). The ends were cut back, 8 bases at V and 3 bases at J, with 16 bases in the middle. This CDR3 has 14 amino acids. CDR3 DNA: TGTGCCAGCGGCTTAGTACCCAAGGACACTGAAGCTTTCTTT. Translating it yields CASGLVPKDTEAFF.

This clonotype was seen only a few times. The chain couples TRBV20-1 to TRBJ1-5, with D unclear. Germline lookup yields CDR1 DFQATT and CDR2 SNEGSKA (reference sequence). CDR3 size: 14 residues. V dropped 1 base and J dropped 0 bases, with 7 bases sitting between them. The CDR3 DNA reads TGCAGTGCTAGAGTACCCCGTAGCAATCAGCCCCAGCATTTT. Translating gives CSARVPRSNQPQHF.

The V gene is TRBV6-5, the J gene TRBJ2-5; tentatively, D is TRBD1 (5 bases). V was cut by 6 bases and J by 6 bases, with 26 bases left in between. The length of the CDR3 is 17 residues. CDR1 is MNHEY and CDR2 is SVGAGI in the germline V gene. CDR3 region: CASSSSTRVELRKTQYF. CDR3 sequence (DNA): TGTGCCAGCAGCTCCTCGACCAGGGTGGAACTTAGGAAGACCCAGTACTTC.

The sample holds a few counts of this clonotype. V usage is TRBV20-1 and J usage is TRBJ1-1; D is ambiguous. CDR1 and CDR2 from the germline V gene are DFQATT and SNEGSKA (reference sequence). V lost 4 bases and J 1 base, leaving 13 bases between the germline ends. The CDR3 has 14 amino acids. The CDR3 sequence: CSAKEDGGNTEAFF. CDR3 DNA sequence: TGCAGTGCTAAAGAGGACGGAGGGAACACTGAAGCTTTCTTT.